This T cell receptor beta chain was recovered during a study of shared clonotypes between healthy human individuals. V dropped 4 bases and J dropped 9; count of bases not matched to a gene: 10. Germline V gene data show CDR1 as SGHTS and CDR2 as YDEGEE. The CDR3 contains 15 residues. Only one count was recorded for this clone. Libraries were prepared by immunoSEQ multiplex PCR; TCRdb keeps only in-frame clonotypes and omits some of them. The data hold over a million clones, with approximately 70% observed a single time. The receptor was isolated from a man between 18 and 29 years old in good health. The V call is TRBV5-8, the J call TRBJ1-6, with 7 bases aligning to TRBD1. The sample comprised memory CD4+ T cells sorted from blood. Noted subset: CD45RA-negative fraction. The CDR3 nucleotides read TGTGCCAGCAGCCGTGGGGGACAGTCGGTTTCACCCCTCCACTTT. It is translated as CASSRGGQSVSPLHF.